The present T cell receptor beta chain was sequenced within a study of T cells after yellow fever vaccination (dated by TCRdb to the late 2010s). With regard to the full study: The SMART-Seq v4 Ultra Low Input RNA kit was used to prepare libraries from fractions with low cell numbers. Bulk TCR alpha and beta repertoires were sequenced longitudinally to track T-cell clones before and after primary and booster YFV17D yellow fever vaccination. Two healthy male donors, one aged 18 to 29 and one aged 30 to 40 years, made up the cohort. Blood was drawn at multiple timepoints before and after primary and secondary immunization, with bulk PBMC replicates and cell subsets isolated.

The full study reports these points: The secondary T-cell response was found to be weaker but faster than the primary response, with a peak reached on day 5 rather than on day 15. Most clones expanded after primary vaccination were re-detected after the booster (approximately 96% of CD4 and around nine tenths of CD8), suggesting broad memory maintenance. The study included only two donors, which limits how far the findings can be generalized. A small share of clonotypes was detected in both CD4 and CD8 compartments, with the overlap likely arising from convergent recombination. Because abundant contaminating clonotypes from the bulk population could be contained in FACS-sorted repertoires, computational filtering was required.

Sequencing took place on an Illumina NovaSeq 6000. TCR cDNA was made using 5'RACE template switching, a step that added a universal primer site and unique molecular identifiers. Priming of cDNA synthesis was performed from both the TCR alpha and TCR beta constant segments. Libraries were amplified in two PCR steps, with sample barcodes and sequencing adapters added in the second step. Sequencing of the libraries was done on either Illumina HiSeq 2500 (2x100 bp) or NovaSeq (2x150 bp). The authors' analysis ran thus. MIGEC handled demultiplexing of reads and collapsing into UMI consensus sequences, while MiXCR performed V(D)J alignment. Vaccine-responding clonotypes were identified with edgeR using replicate PBMC samples, with FDR below 0.01 and a log2 fold change above 5 up to day 15 being required. Bulk clonotypes were assigned CD4 or CD8 identity according to which sequenced CD4 or CD8 repertoire held them at higher abundance. In-frame beta chains were kept once TCRdb had trimmed the public reads at Q25 with fastp and called clones with MiXCR. Rows are unified per CDR3 protein, each entry keeping the most common DNA and genes. These V and J calls rely on TCRdb rather than the paper's analysis. The sample data list about 340,000 distinct CDR3 sequences, and roughly an eighth of these were observed just once. Together, the top ten hold 3% to 4% of the sample.

At least ten counts were recorded for this clonotype. Its antigen is still unknown. Qualities for individual bases were not recorded, and no much larger clone is one base off. The treatment or condition label for this specimen denotes: live attenuated yellow fever vaccine strain. A standard Ficoll-Paque protocol was used to isolate PBMCs from peripheral blood. CD4 and CD8 T-cell fractions were isolated with Dynabeads CD4 and CD8 positive selection kits. TriZol was used to extract RNA from bulk PBMCs, CD4 and CD8 fractions, and dextramer-positive and dextramer-negative fractions. Material: CD4+ T cells sorted from PBMCs, obtained 15 days after the yellow fever booster vaccination. The source of this sequence is a young man who received the YFV17D yellow fever vaccine.

The DNA reads as follows: TGCGCCAGCAGACCCAGTGTGGTGGATGGCTACACCTTC. This yields the protein CASRPSVVDGYTF. The rearrangement combines TRBV5-1 with TRBJ1-2; the D gene is not confidently resolved. The CDR3, cysteine through phenylalanine, is 13 amino acids long. The entry retains the CDR3 DNA only, 39 bases that are in frame from base 1. V and J are truncated by 5 bases and 6 bases respectively, leaving an intervening sequence of 14 bases. CDR1 and CDR2 were assigned from the germline V gene as SGHRS and YFSETQ. The CDR3, completed at both ends by the reference TRBV5-1 and TRBJ1-2 genes, gives the full variable domain KAGVTQTPRYLIKTRGQQVTLSCSPISGHRSVSWYQQTPGQGLQFLFEYFSETQRNKGNFPGRFSGRQFSNSRSEMNVSTLELGDSALYLCASRPSVVDGYTFGSGTRLTVV.